Listed here are 21 T cell receptor beta chains from one sample, sequenced in a study of Tregs in tolerant kidney transplant recipients. Assay: immunoSEQ multiplex PCR; the TCRdb copy retains only in-frame clones and omits some. In the table there are 60,000 to 75,000 clones, approximately 83% of which are singletons. Sequences were derived from Tregs from blood, sampled before the transplant. These receptors all stem from a human donor who received a combined kidney and bone marrow transplant.

V usage is TRBV28 and J usage is TRBJ2-7; D unclear. Trimming left V 6 bases short and J 6 bases short, with 12 bases between. The germline CDR1 and CDR2 sequences are MDHEN and SYDVKM. There are 12 residues in the CDR3. As DNA, the CDR3 is TGTGCCAGCAGACGGACGTCCCTCGAGCAGTACTTC. It yields the protein CASRRTSLEQYF.

This sequence joins TRBV7-2 and TRBJ1-5; no clear D gene. Germline CDR1 reads SGHTA; CDR2 reads FQGNSA. V lost 4 bases, J lost 2 bases, and 9 bases lay in between. The CDR3 totals 14 residues. The chain's CDR3 is CASSSRGGNQPQHF. As DNA, the CDR3 is TGTGCCAGCAGCTCCCGCGGCGGCAATCAGCCCCAGCATTTT. The full variable domain, with the rest looked up from reference TRBV7-2 and TRBJ1-5, is GAGVSQSPSNKVTEKGKDVELRCDPISGHTALYWYRQSLGQGLEFLIYFQGNSAPDKSGLPSDRFSAERTGGSVSTLTIQRTQQEDSAVYLCASSSRGGNQPQHFGDGTRLSIL.

Points on this clone: One end of the junction fails to match germline, which may point to a read error. The gene calls are TRBV20-1 and TRBJ1-1, with TRBD1 as a possible D gene (5 bases). The CDR3 covers 10 residues. Germline V gene sequence: CDR1 DFQATT, CDR2 SNEGSKA (reference sequence). CDR3 residues: CSARGGRAGF. Here the CDR3 DNA reads TGCAGTGCTAGAGGAGGAAGGGCAGGGTTT.

Remarks on this clone: One end of the junction varies from germline; a read error may be responsible. This chain uses TRBV5-1 with TRBJ2-3, with 7 bases that match TRBD1. The CDR3 length is 14 residues. Germline lookup yields CDR1 SGHRS and CDR2 YFSETQ. CDR3 sequence: CASSLEGGTDTQYF. The CDR3 DNA sequence: TGCGCCAGCAGCTTGGAAGGGGGCACGGATACGCAGTATTTT.

The chain employs TRBV20-1 and TRBJ2-1, with D possibly being TRBD2 (6 bases). The length of the CDR3 is 11 residues. Germline assignment: CDR1 DFQATT and CDR2 SNEGSKA (reference sequence). Trimming shortened V by 2 bases and J by 9 bases, and 8 bases separated the two germline ends. CDR3 sequence: CSARSGLEQFF. CDR3 in DNA: TGCAGTGCTAGATCGGGACTTGAGCAGTTCTTC.

The V and J genes are TRBV18 and TRBJ2-1, with 7 bases aligning to TRBD1. Unmatched junction bases numbered 9, after V lost 4 bases and J lost 0 bases. The CDR3 spans 17 residues. Germline assignment: CDR1 KGHSH and CDR2 LQKENI. In DNA form, the CDR3 reads TGTGCCAGCTCACTTATGTCCGGGACAGTCTCCTACAATGAGCAGTTCTTC. Its translation: CASSLMSGTVSYNEQFF.

In its sample, this clone was seen once. The chain joins TRBV15 to TRBJ1-1; D is unresolved. The CDR3 runs 15 residues. The germline gives CDR1 LNHNV, CDR2 YYDKDF (reference sequence). V gave up 0 bases and J gave up 5 bases, with 13 bases separating them. CDR3 sequence (DNA): TGTGCCACCAGCAGAGATACGGCAGGTTGGACTGAAGCTTTCTTT. This codes for CATSRDTAGWTEAFF.

V is TRBV5-1 and J is TRBJ1-6, with TRBD1 identical over 9 bases. This CDR3 contains 17 residues. V was pared by 4 bases and J by 10 bases, with 15 bases of the junction left unmatched. CDR1 and CDR2 (germline): SGHRS, YFSETQ. The CDR3 reads CASSPNPGTGLGSPLHF. The CDR3 DNA sequence: TGCGCCAGCAGCCCAAATCCCGGGACAGGGTTAGGATCACCCCTCCACTTT.

The chain links TRBV7-8 to TRBJ1-1, with D tentatively TRBD1 (5 bases). The CDR3 length is 16 residues. V was pared by 5 bases and J by 5 bases, with 21 bases between. Per germline, CDR1 SGHVS and CDR2 FQNEAQ. In nucleotides, the CDR3 is TGTGCCAGCAGCCCTAGGGGTGGGGGTTTAGGGACTGAAGCTTTCTTT. The encoded protein is CASSPRGGGLGTEAFF.

This clone was counted only a few times. The CDR3 protein is CASSPRNRARDGYTF. CDR3 in DNA: TGTGCCAGCAGTCCACGTAACAGGGCTCGGGATGGCTACACCTTC. This chain uses TRBV2 with TRBJ1-2, with D maybe TRBD1 (6 bases). This CDR3 has 15 amino acids. Deletions cut 5 bases from V and 6 bases from J, with 19 bases between. The germline gives CDR1 SNHLY, CDR2 FYNNEI.

This clone was detected once. The chain links TRBV18 to TRBJ2-3, with 7 nucleotides matching TRBD2. V was pared by 3 bases and J by 6 bases, with 3 bases of the junction left unmatched. The germline CDR1 and CDR2 sequences are KGHSH and LQKENI. The CDR3 loop spans 13 amino acids. The CDR3 sequence: CASSPTSSDTQYF. CDR3 coding DNA: TGTGCCAGCTCACCGACTAGCTCCGATACGCAGTATTTT.

This chain joins TRBV5-1 and TRBJ2-2; tentatively, D is TRBD2 (6 bases). The germline V and J ends were trimmed by 0 bases and 7 bases, with 25 bases remaining between them. This CDR3 has 19 residues. Germline CDR1 and CDR2: SGHRS and YFSETQ. CDR3 sequence (DNA): TGCGCCAGCAGCTTGGCGATTTCAGGCCTTCGGAGGGTAGGCGGGGAGCTGTTTTTT. This gives the protein CASSLAISGLRRVGGELFF.

V usage is TRBV11-2 and J usage is TRBJ2-5; TRBD1 or TRBD2 may be the D gene (5 bases each). The J call may be mistaken, given a closer DNA end match to TRBJ2-7. This CDR3 has 16 amino acids. In germline, CDR1 is SGHAT, CDR2 FQNNGV. CDR3 amino acids: CASSLYQGPAVYEQYF. Here the CDR3 DNA reads TGTGCCAGCAGCTTATACCAGGGACCGGCCGTATACGAGCAGTACTTC.

The chain couples TRBV18 to TRBJ2-7, with D possibly TRBD2 on 5 matching bases. V dropped 3 bases and J dropped 5 bases, with 17 bases sitting between them. CDR3 length: 15 amino acids. Looked up from germline, CDR1 is KGHSH and CDR2 is LQKENI. CDR3 loop: CASSPSGTRRDEQYF. CDR3 DNA sequence: TGTGCCAGCTCACCGAGTGGAACCCGGCGGGACGAGCAGTACTTC.

The chain couples TRBV10-3 to TRBJ1-2; a possible D gene is TRBD1 (5 bases). Trimming shortened V by 4 bases and J by 2 bases, and 17 bases separated the two germline ends. Germline V gene data show CDR1 as ENHRY and CDR2 as SYGVKD. The CDR3 is made up of 16 amino acids. The CDR3 DNA sequence: TGTGCCATCAGTGTTACCCAGGGCGCTACGAACTATGGCTACACCTTC. Protein product: CAISVTQGATNYGYTF.

This rearrangement joins TRBV6-1 to TRBJ2-1; a possible D gene is TRBD2 (6 bases). Trimming took 3 bases from V and 4 from J, leaving 7 bases between them. The CDR3 covers 13 residues. CDR1 is MNHNS and CDR2 is SASEGT in the germline V gene. CDR3 protein: CASSEGTYNEQFF. CDR3 nucleotide sequence: TGTGCCAGCAGTGAGGGGACTTACAATGAGCAGTTCTTC.

This chain links TRBV6-6 with TRBJ1-5; D is uncertain. The CDR3 is 15 residues long. V was trimmed by 7 bases and J by 3 bases, leaving 16 bases between them. Germline-derived CDR1 and CDR2 are MNHNY and SVGAGI (reference sequence). The CDR3 here is CASILPESTNQPQHF. CDR3 in DNA: TGTGCCAGCATCCTCCCAGAGAGCACCAATCAGCCCCAGCATTTT.

The V call is TRBV5-5, the J call TRBJ2-2; 8 bases align to TRBD1. The CDR3 is 16 residues long. CDR1 is SGHKS and CDR2 is YYEKEE in the germline V gene (reference sequence). The J segment lost 5 bases and the V segment lost 4 bases, leaving 10 bases of the junction unmatched. The CDR3 here is CASSRLRQGITGELFF. The CDR3, as DNA: TGTGCCAGCAGCCGTTTGAGACAGGGGATTACCGGGGAGCTGTTTTTT. Together with reference TRBV5-5 and TRBJ2-2, the CDR3 gives the full variable domain: DAGVTQSPTHLIKTRGQQVTLRCSPISGHKSVSWYQQVLGQGPQFIFQYYEKEERGRGNFPDRFSARQFPNYSSELNVNALLLGDSALYLCASSRLRQGITGELFFGEGSRLTVL.

This sequence joins TRBV6-5 and TRBJ2-7; 7 nucleotides agree with TRBD2. CDR1 and CDR2 from the germline V gene are MNHEY and SVGAGI. This CDR3 spans 13 amino acids. V gave up 6 bases and J gave up 3 bases; unmatched junction bases: 5. The CDR3 bases are TGTGCCAGCAGGGCTAGCGGTGACTACGAGCAGTACTTC. It is translated as CASRASGDYEQYF.

This clone was seen a single time. CDR3 residues: CASSAGSRTEAFF. In DNA, the CDR3 is TGTGCCAGCAGTGCAGGGTCTCGCACTGAAGCTTTCTTT. The gene calls are TRBV6-1 and TRBJ1-1; a weak D match, TRBD1 (5 bases). This CDR3 comprises 13 residues. V lost 4 bases to trimming and J lost 4 bases, with 10 bases between them. Germline V CDR1 and CDR2: MNHNS, SASEGT.

A remark on this clone: No conserved phenylalanine or tryptophan ends this CDR3, so it is likely a read error. V gene TRBV6-6 combines with J gene TRBJ1-5, with a weak D call TRBD1 (5 bases). The V gene's germline CDR1 is MNHNY and CDR2 SVGAGI (reference sequence). Trimming took off 7 bases at V and 6 bases at J, with 13 bases between the two ends. The CDR3 has 13 residues. CDR3 sequence (DNA): TGTGCCAGCAAGACAGCCCGCGCTCAGCCCCAGCATCTT. Translating it yields CASKTARAQPQHL.